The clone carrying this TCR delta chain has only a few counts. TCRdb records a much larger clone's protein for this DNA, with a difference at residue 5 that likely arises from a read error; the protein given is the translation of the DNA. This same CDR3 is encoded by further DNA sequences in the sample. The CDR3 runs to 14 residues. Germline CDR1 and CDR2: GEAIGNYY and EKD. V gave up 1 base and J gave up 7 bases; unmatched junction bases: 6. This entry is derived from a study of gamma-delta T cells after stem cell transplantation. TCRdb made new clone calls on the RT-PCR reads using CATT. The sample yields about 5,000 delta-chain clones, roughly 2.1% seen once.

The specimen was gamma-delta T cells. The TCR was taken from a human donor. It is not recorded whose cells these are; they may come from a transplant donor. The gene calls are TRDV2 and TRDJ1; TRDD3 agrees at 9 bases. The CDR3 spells CACDTLGDRGKLIF. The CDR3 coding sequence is TGTGCCTGTGACACTCTGGGGGATCGAGGTAAACTCATCTTT.